The 11 T cell receptor beta chains given below trace back to one sample, sequenced in a study of control samples from healthy donors and cancer patients. TCRdb's copy holds only in-frame clones and misses some; the assay was immunoSEQ multiplex PCR. The table shows about 120,000 clones, with 85% to 90% occurring only once. Input material: PBMCs. These receptors came from a woman between 45 and 60 years old with colorectal cancer.

The V and J genes are TRBV12-3 or TRBV12-4 and TRBJ2-7, with D possibly called TRBD1 or TRBD2 (5 bases each). V lost 9 bases and J lost 2, with 11 bases in between. The CDR3 covers 12 residues. Here the CDR3 DNA reads TGTGCCAGTGGGGACCGAGCCTACGAGCAGTACTTC. Translation: CASGDRAYEQYF.

The chain employs TRBV18 and TRBJ2-3; 8 positions match TRBD1. Germline-derived CDR1 and CDR2 are KGHSH and LQKENI. V shed 6 bases, J shed 2 bases, and the junction held 10 bases outside the gene matches. The CDR3 consists of 16 residues. The CDR3 nucleotides are TGTGCCAGCTCCCTAGGACAGGGCGGGCCCACAGATACGCAGTATTTT. This sequence encodes CASSLGQGGPTDTQYF. The full variable domain, completed using reference TRBV18 and TRBJ2-3, is NAGVMQNPRHLVRRRGQEARLRCSPMKGHSHVYWYRQLPEEGLKFMVYLQKENIIDESGMPKERFSAEFPKEGPSILRIQQVVRGDSAAYFCASSLGQGGPTDTQYFGPGTRLTVL.

This clone was picked up one time. This rearrangement joins TRBV5-6 to TRBJ1-2; no definite D call. Germline CDR1 SGHDT, CDR2 YYEEEE. The CDR3 is 14 amino acids. The V end was cut by 0 bases, the J end by 6 bases, with 12 bases between. The chain's CDR3 is CASSLVSVTHGYTF. The DNA for the CDR3 is TGTGCCAGCAGCTTGGTATCAGTGACTCATGGCTACACCTTC.

The chain uses TRBV7-2 and TRBJ1-5; no clear D gene. Trimming left V 1 base short and J 5 bases short, with 6 bases between. In germline, CDR1 is SGHTA, CDR2 FQGNSA. This CDR3 region has 13 residues. The CDR3 reads CASSLGVDQPQHF. CDR3 bases: TGTGCCAGCAGCTTAGGGGTAGATCAGCCCCAGCATTTT.

This clone was counted between two and nine times. Here the CDR3 reads CASTRDGGAYGYTF. CDR3 nucleotide sequence: TGTGCCAGCACCCGAGATGGGGGCGCCTATGGCTACACCTTC. The chain carries TRBV5-8 and TRBJ1-2; TRBD1 might be the D (6 bases). Between the trimmed V and J ends, which lost 6 bases and 4 bases, there was a span of 16 bases. The germline gives CDR1 SGHTS, CDR2 YDEGEE. This CDR3 has 14 residues. Complete variable domain (other parts from reference TRBV5-8 and TRBJ1-2): EAGVTQSPTHLIKTRGQQATLRCSPISGHTSVYWYQQALGLGLQFLLWYDEGEERNRGNFPPRFSGRQFPNYSSELNVNALELEDSALYLCASTRDGGAYGYTFGSGTRLTVV.

This clone was detected once. The CDR3 sequence: CSVQEGGGTNYGYTF. In DNA form, the CDR3 reads TGCAGCGTTCAGGAGGGGGGCGGCACTAACTATGGCTACACCTTC. The V call is TRBV29-1, the J call TRBJ1-2, with D tentatively TRBD1 (6 bases). Between the trimmed V and J ends, which lost 5 bases and 0 bases, there was a span of 16 bases. The CDR3 consists of 15 residues. The V gene's germline CDR1 is SQVTM and CDR2 ANQGSEA.

The CDR3 coding sequence is TGTGCCTGGAGTGTAATTGGAAACACCATATATTTT. This sequence encodes CAWSVIGNTIYF. V gene TRBV30 combines with J gene TRBJ1-3, with D unresolved. V lost 0 bases and J 3 bases, leaving 3 bases between the germline ends. Germline CDR1 is GTSNPN and CDR2 is SVGIG (reference sequence). The CDR3 contains 12 residues.

V gene TRBV24-1 combines with J gene TRBJ1-2, with D perhaps matching TRBD1 (6 bases). Germline loops: CDR1 KGHDR, CDR2 SFDVKD. The CDR3 contains 16 residues. The V end was cut by 4 bases, the J end by 2 bases, with 16 bases between. The CDR3 coding sequence is TGTGCCACCAGTGAGCTGGGGGACACCTCGAACTATGGCTACACCTTC. Its translation: CATSELGDTSNYGYTF.

The chain is built from TRBV24-1 and TRBJ2-2; 9 bases match TRBD1. CDR3 size: 19 residues. The germline V gene encodes CDR1 KGHDR and CDR2 SFDVKD. J lost 2 bases, V lost 2 bases, and 11 bases had no gene match. The CDR3 loop reads CATSDSPGGGQGNTGELFF. The CDR3 nucleotides are TGTGCCACCAGTGATTCTCCGGGTGGGGGACAGGGTAACACCGGGGAGCTGTTTTTT.

The J gene is TRBJ1-1, the V gene TRBV6-1, with TRBD1 matching 8 bases. The CDR3 has 13 residues. The V gene end was trimmed by 2 bases and the J gene end by 11 bases; junction bases not matched to a gene: 7. Germline CDR1 reads MNHNS; CDR2 reads SASEGT. CDR3 amino acids: CASSEILAGGAFF. In DNA form, the CDR3 reads TGTGCCAGCAGTGAAATCCTGGCAGGGGGCGCTTTCTTT.

J is TRBJ1-4 and V is TRBV18; tentative D call: TRBD1 (6 bases). The CDR3 spans 16 residues. Germline V gene data show CDR1 as KGHSH and CDR2 as LQKENI. V gave up 3 bases and J gave up 0 bases, with 11 bases separating them. CDR3: CASSPETGATNEKLFF. Written as DNA, the CDR3 is TGTGCCAGCTCACCCGAGACAGGTGCAACTAATGAAAAACTGTTTTTT.